This is a list of T cell receptor beta chains from one sample in a study of cytomegalovirus exposure and HLA in healthy donors. TCRdb's copy holds only in-frame clones and misses some; the assay was immunoSEQ multiplex PCR. The sample includes about 130,000 clones, 76% seen only once; the top ten take about 2.9%. Sequencing used PBMCs. The origin of the receptors is a man aged 35 to 55 in good health and CMV-seronegative. Each CDR3 is given with its conserved first and last residue. D genes are given only for firm matches. Size is stated for part of the rows, as once, few or many counts, or as a class when the clone is expanded.

j_call,v_call,clone_size,cdr3_length,d_call,cdr3_aa,cdr3_nt
TRBJ2-7,TRBV13,NA,14,TRBD1,CASSQGTEPYEQYF,TGTGCCAGCAGCCAAGGGACAGAACCCTACGAGCAGTACTTC
TRBJ1-2,TRBV7-9,NA,15,NA,CASTSSPGGNYGYTF,TGTGCCAGCACCTCATCCCCGGGGGGTAACTATGGCTACACCTTC
TRBJ2-7,TRBV27,NA,13,TRBD1,CASTRTGSYEQYF,TGTGCCAGCACTAGGACAGGGTCCTACGAGCAGTACTTC
TRBJ2-2,TRBV2,NA,14,TRBD1,CASTRTGGNRELFF,TGTGCCAGCACTAGGACAGGGGGGAATCGGGAGCTGTTTTTT
TRBJ2-7,TRBV7-6,NA,15,TRBD1,CASSSETGATYEQYF,TGTGCCAGCAGCTCAGAGACAGGGGCCACCTACGAGCAGTACTTC
TRBJ2-1,TRBV4-3,NA,15,NA,CASSQGRGEHNEQFF,TGCGCCAGCAGCCAAGGCAGGGGAGAGCACAATGAGCAGTTCTTC
TRBJ2-1,TRBV18,NA,13,NA,CASSPPTGNEQFF,TGTGCCAGCTCACCACCAACGGGGAATGAGCAGTTCTTC
TRBJ1-5,TRBV4-1,once,14,NA,CASSLVEGDQPQHF,TGCGCCAGCAGTCTGGTTGAGGGGGATCAGCCCCAGCATTTT
TRBJ1-6,TRBV27,NA,15,NA,CASSLQGPYNSPLHF,TGTGCCAGCAGTTTGCAGGGCCCATATAATTCACCCCTCCACTTT
TRBJ2-2,TRBV10-3,NA,16,TRBD2,CAISDQTSGGRGELFF,TGTGCCATCAGTGATCAAACTAGCGGGGGCCGGGGGGAGCTGTTTTTT
TRBJ1-2,TRBV9,NA,16,NA,CASSVEVTVEYYGYTF,TGTGCCAGCAGCGTAGAAGTGACAGTGGAATACTATGGCTACACCTTC
TRBJ2-7,TRBV10-3,NA,15,TRBD2,CAISEVNSGSYEQYF,TGTGCCATCAGTGAAGTCAATAGCGGGAGCTACGAGCAGTACTTC
TRBJ2-3,TRBV5-4,NA,16,TRBD2,CASRSGTSGFTDTQYF,TGTGCCAGCAGATCCGGGACTAGCGGTTTCACAGATACGCAGTATTTT
TRBJ1-5,TRBV7-8,NA,14,NA,CASSSGLGDQPQHF,TGTGCCAGCAGCTCGGGACTGGGAGATCAGCCCCAGCATTTT
TRBJ1-1,TRBV11-3,NA,13,NA,CASSLQENTEAFF,TGTGCCAGCAGCTTACAGGAGAACACTGAAGCTTTCTTT
TRBJ1-4,TRBV27,NA,14,NA,CATSLGGLNEKLFF,TGTGCCACCTCCCTCGGGGGGCTCAATGAAAAACTGTTTTTT
TRBJ1-2,TRBV7-8,NA,14,NA,CASSLQGESYGYTF,TGTGCCAGCAGCTTACAGGGTGAAAGCTATGGCTACACCTTC
TRBJ1-1,TRBV4-1,NA,15,TRBD1,CASSQGAGGYTEAFF,TGCGCCAGCAGCCAAGGGGCAGGGGGGTACACTGAAGCTTTCTTT
TRBJ1-2,TRBV15,few,18,TRBD1,CATRGGQGLAPGNYGYTF,TGTGCCACCAGAGGGGGACAGGGGCTGGCCCCAGGCAACTATGGCTACACCTTC
TRBJ2-5,TRBV7-3,NA,15,NA,CASSPGVGTTETQYF,TGTGCCAGCAGCCCGGGAGTAGGCACCACGGAGACCCAGTACTTC
TRBJ2-7,TRBV2,NA,15,NA,CASSEARLSSYEQYF,TGTGCCAGCAGTGAAGCACGGTTAAGCTCCTACGAGCAGTACTTC
TRBJ1-2,TRBV4-2,NA,16,NA,CASSQASGRANYGYTF,TGTGCCAGCAGCCAAGCGTCCGGCAGGGCAAACTATGGCTACACCTTC
TRBJ2-7,TRBV9,NA,13,NA,CASSVDGDYEQYF,TGTGCCAGCAGCGTAGACGGAGACTACGAGCAGTACTTC
TRBJ2-7,TRBV7-9,NA,15,TRBD1,CASSGPGTGSYEQYF,TGTGCCAGCAGCGGACCCGGGACAGGGTCCTACGAGCAGTACTTC
TRBJ2-7,TRBV6-1,NA,14,NA,CASSEGGFAYEQYF,TGTGCCAGCAGTGAAGGCGGGTTCGCCTACGAGCAGTACTTC
TRBJ1-1,TRBV6-6,NA,12,TRBD1,CASRPGQGEAFF,TGTGCCAGCAGGCCAGGACAGGGTGAAGCTTTCTTT
TRBJ1-2,TRBV7-2,NA,16,NA,CASSLVSGILNYGYTF,TGTGCCAGCAGCTTAGTGTCAGGGATCCTTAACTATGGCTACACCTTC
TRBJ2-1,TRBV9,few,15,NA,CASSVLWSSYNEQFF,TGTGCCAGCAGCGTCCTCTGGAGCTCCTACAATGAGCAGTTCTTC
TRBJ2-5,TRBV27,few,14,NA,CASSPRTIGETQYF,TGTGCCAGCAGTCCAAGGACAATAGGAGAGACCCAGTACTTC
TRBJ2-4,TRBV6-5,once,15,TRBD1,CASRRDRLAKNIQYF,TGTGCCAGCAGAAGGGACAGATTAGCCAAAAACATTCAGTACTTC
TRBJ2-3,TRBV6-6,few,14,NA,CASTSPDTQNTQYF,TGTGCCAGCACTTCCCCGGACACACAGAATACGCAGTATTTT
TRBJ2-7,TRBV28,NA,16,TRBD1,CASSAPGTGGSYEQYF,TGTGCCAGCAGTGCACCCGGGACAGGGGGTTCCTACGAGCAGTACTTC
TRBJ1-3,TRBV29-1,NA,13,TRBD1,CSVDAGGGNTIYF,TGCAGCGTTGATGCAGGGGGGGGAAACACCATATATTTT
TRBJ1-3,TRBV30,NA,15,TRBD1,CAWNRDRGPGNTIYF,TGTGCCTGGAACCGGGACAGGGGGCCTGGAAACACCATATATTTT
TRBJ1-2,TRBV27,NA,17,TRBD1,CASSFWAGGGKSYGYTF,TGTGCCAGCAGTTTTTGGGCAGGGGGTGGCAAGAGCTATGGCTACACCTTC
TRBJ1-4,TRBV27,NA,16,TRBD1,CASSGGQGRFNEKLFF,TGTGCCAGCAGTGGGGGACAGGGGCGTTTTAATGAAAAACTGTTTTTT
TRBJ1-2,TRBV6-5,NA,14,TRBD1,CASSLDRTGYGYTF,TGTGCCAGCAGTCTAGATCGGACAGGATATGGCTACACCTTC
TRBJ2-2,TRBV9,NA,16,TRBD1,CASSVEDRRDTGELFF,TGTGCCAGCAGCGTAGAGGACAGGAGAGACACCGGGGAGCTGTTTTTT
TRBJ2-7,TRBV27,NA,15,TRBD2,CASSSPSGGWHEQYF,TGTGCCAGCAGTTCTCCTAGCGGGGGCTGGCACGAGCAGTACTTC
TRBJ1-1,TRBV7-9,NA,13,NA,CASSHGSNTEAFF,TGTGCCAGCAGCCACGGGTCGAACACTGAAGCTTTCTTT
TRBJ2-5,TRBV7-2,NA,14,NA,CASSPIRGTETQYF,TGTGCCAGCAGCCCTATCAGGGGTACGGAGACCCAGTACTTC
TRBJ2-5,TRBV7-2,NA,15,TRBD2,CASSLTSETQETQYF,TGTGCCAGCAGCTTGACTAGCGAGACCCAAGAGACCCAGTACTTC
TRBJ2-2,TRBV5-6,NA,14,TRBD2,CASSTGLALGELFF,TGTGCCAGCAGCACGGGACTAGCCCTCGGGGAGCTGTTTTTT
TRBJ2-7,TRBV11-2,NA,16,TRBD2,CASSRGAAGSSYEQYF,TGTGCCAGCAGCCGCGGCGCAGCGGGGAGCTCCTACGAGCAGTACTTC
TRBJ2-7,TRBV9,NA,15,NA,CASSVRPRGVDEQYF,TGTGCCAGCAGCGTACGACCCAGGGGGGTCGACGAGCAGTACTTC
TRBJ2-1,TRBV6-5,NA,15,TRBD2,CASSYSGRAYNEQFF,TGTGCCAGCAGTTACTCCGGGAGGGCCTACAATGAGCAGTTCTTC